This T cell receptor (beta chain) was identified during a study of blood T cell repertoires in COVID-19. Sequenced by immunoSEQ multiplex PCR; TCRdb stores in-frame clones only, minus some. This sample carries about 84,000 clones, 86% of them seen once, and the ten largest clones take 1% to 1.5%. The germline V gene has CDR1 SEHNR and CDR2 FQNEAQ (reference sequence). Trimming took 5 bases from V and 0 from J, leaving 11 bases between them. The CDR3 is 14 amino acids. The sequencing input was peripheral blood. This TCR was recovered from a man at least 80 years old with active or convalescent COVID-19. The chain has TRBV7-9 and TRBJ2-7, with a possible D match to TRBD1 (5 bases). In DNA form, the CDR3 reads TGTGCCAGCAGCCTCACAGGAAACTCCTACGAGCAGTACTTC. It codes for CASSLTGNSYEQYF.